What follows describes a single TCR beta chain. V was clipped by 5 bases and J by 14 bases; unmatched bases: 16. CDR3 size: 15 residues. These data come from a study of blood T cells in healthy people across ages. Then a second PCR, running roughly 7 to 11 cycles, was carried out with a sample-barcoded 5' primer and a J-beta primer mix. TCRdb re-derived calls from the 5' RACE reads in MiXCR, one entry per CDR3 protein. The sample carries around 750,000 distinct CDR3 sequences, roughly 50% recorded once. V and J are TRBV12-3 or TRBV12-4 and TRBJ2-3, with 10 bases identical to TRBD1. The sample comprised blood. The TCR comes from a man of 80 years or more in good health. The CDR3 spells CASSPTGGEDRYAYF. CDR3 sequence (DNA): TGTGCCAGCAGTCCGACAGGGGGCGAGGACAGATACGCGTATTTT.